Below, 10 T cell receptor beta chains from the same sample are listed, as sequenced in a study of cytomegalovirus exposure and HLA in healthy donors. The PCR employed 60 Vbeta primers together with 13 Jbeta primers. Using immunoSEQ multiplex PCR, the repertoire was profiled, and TCRdb retains in-frame clones only, with some absent. Here the sample spans roughly 100,000 clones, around 68% being singletons. Material for sequencing was PBMCs. The receptors originated from a human donor in good health.

The CDR3 is CASSLGATLYEQYF. CDR3 nucleotide sequence: TGTGCCAGCAGTTTAGGAGCGACTTTATACGAGCAGTACTTC. The chain is built from TRBV27 and TRBJ2-7; D is uncertain. The CDR3 is 14 amino acids. Deletions cut 2 bases from V and 4 bases from J, with 12 bases between. Germline loops: CDR1 MNHEY, CDR2 SMNVEV (reference sequence).

This clone occurred a few times. The chain uses TRBV7-9 and TRBJ1-3; D is undetermined. CDR3 length: 17 residues. V shed 1 base and J shed 5 bases, with 18 bases lying between them. Germline assignment: CDR1 SEHNR and CDR2 FQNEAQ (reference sequence). Here the CDR3 reads CASSLDGGQVARNTIYF. In DNA form, the CDR3 reads TGTGCCAGCAGCTTAGACGGAGGGCAGGTCGCCCGAAACACCATATATTTT.

V gene TRBV2 combines with J gene TRBJ2-7; 7 positions match TRBD2. The CDR3 contains 14 residues. Germline loops: CDR1 SNHLY, CDR2 FYNNEI. V was pared by 3 bases and J by 3 bases, with 5 bases of the junction left unmatched. For the CDR3, the DNA is TGTGCCAGCAGTGATTGGACTAGTAGCTACGAGCAGTACTTC. Translated: CASSDWTSSYEQYF.

The chain employs TRBV11-2 and TRBJ2-7, with a weak D call TRBD1 (5 bases). The CDR3 is 15 amino acids. Trimming shortened V by 1 base and J by 5 bases, and 15 bases separated the two germline ends. Germline CDR1 reads SGHAT; CDR2 reads FQNNGV. As DNA, the CDR3 is TGTGCCAGCAGCTTAGTCGTGGGCAGGGCCCACGAGCAGTACTTC. Translating it yields CASSLVVGRAHEQYF.

The gene calls are TRBV11-2 and TRBJ2-2; 13 bases agree with TRBD2. From germline, CDR1 is SGHAT and CDR2 FQNNGV. The CDR3 has 17 amino acids. V shed 2 bases and J 7 bases; nucleotides not matched to a gene: 7. Here the CDR3 DNA reads TGTGCCAGCAGCTTAAGCCAGGGACTAGCGGGAAGCGGGGAGCTGTTTTTT. Translated: CASSLSQGLAGSGELFF.

This clone was found a few times. Other DNA sequences within the sample encode an identical CDR3. This chain joins TRBV2 and TRBJ2-7; TRBD2 matches at 15 bases. The CDR3 extends over 18 amino acids. The trim removed 6 bases at V and 2 bases at J, leaving 11 bases unmatched. Germline CDR1 is SNHLY and CDR2 is FYNNEI. The CDR3 DNA reads TGTGCCAGCAGGATAGGACTAGCGGGAGGGTTAAAGACCTACGAGCAGTACTTC. It encodes CASRIGLAGGLKTYEQYF. The variable domain in full, completed from reference TRBV2 and TRBJ2-7, reads EPEVTQTPSHQVTQMGQEVILRCVPISNHLYFYWYRQILGQKVEFLVSFYNNEISEKSEIFDDQFSVERPDGSNFTLKIRSTKLEDSAMYFCASRIGLAGGLKTYEQYFGPGTRLTVT.

The chain combines TRBV18 with TRBJ1-5, with 7 bases aligning to TRBD1. V was clipped by 2 bases and J by 4 bases; unmatched bases: 5. CDR1 is KGHSH and CDR2 is LQKENI in the germline V gene. The CDR3 loop spans 15 amino acids. The CDR3 sequence: CASSPSGQRNQPQHF. The DNA for the CDR3 is TGTGCCAGCTCACCATCGGGACAGCGGAATCAGCCCCAGCATTTT.

This clone showed up just a few times. The chain couples TRBV6-1 to TRBJ1-5, with TRBD1 matching over 9 bases. The germline V gene has CDR1 MNHNS and CDR2 SASEGT. CDR3 length: 13 amino acids. Trimming cost V 6 bases and J 7 bases; bases outside gene matches: 4. CDR3 in DNA: TGTGCCAGCAGGGGGGACAGGGACCAGCCCCAGCATTTT. Its protein is CASRGDRDQPQHF.

This chain links TRBV18 with TRBJ1-2, with D hard to call. Between the trimmed V and J ends, which lost 2 bases and 5 bases, there was a span of 6 bases. This CDR3 comprises 12 residues. Germline lookup yields CDR1 KGHSH and CDR2 LQKENI. Here the CDR3 DNA reads TGTGCCAGCTCACCAGGGGAGTATGGCTACACCTTC. Its protein product is CASSPGEYGYTF.

The chain carries TRBV10-3 and TRBJ2-5, with D possibly TRBD1 on 6 matching bases. The end of the DNA aligns better with TRBJ2-7, so the J call may be wrong. The CDR3 extends over 13 amino acids. Germline V gene data show CDR1 as ENHRY and CDR2 as SYGVKD. The CDR3 region has the DNA TGTGCCATCAGTGGGACAGCTCCTGGCGAGCAGTACTTC. Protein: CAISGTAPGEQYF.